The 11 T cell receptor beta chains below all came from one sample that was sequenced in a study of PD-L1 blockade in urothelial cancer (dated by TCRdb to about 2017). The method was the immunoSEQ multiplex PCR assay. The table was pulled from immuneACCESS by TCRdb, which kept in-frame rearrangements only. Such tables lose some clones; where checked, under half of the loss comes from unresolved V genes, and the rest has no known cause. For this sample the table gives more than 80,000 clones, of which roughly 87% were detected only once. 8% to 9.5% of the sample is taken by the ten largest. This specimen was PBMCs, taken around atezolizumab (anti-PD-L1) treatment. The receptor source for this set is a man aged 70 or older with urothelial cancer.

This chain connects TRBV5-1 to TRBJ2-7; TRBD2 is a possible D gene (7 bases). The CDR3 length is 16 residues. Germline V gene sequence: CDR1 SGHRS, CDR2 YFSETQ. V lost 4 bases and J lost 4, with 21 bases in between. The CDR3, as DNA: TGCGCCAGCAGCCCCACCGGGGGGCGGGAGCCTTACGAGCAGTACTTC. Its protein is CASSPTGGREPYEQYF.

This clone was counted between two and nine times. CDR3 residues: CASSERAGPSYEQYF. For the CDR3, the DNA is TGTGCCAGCAGTGAACGGGCGGGGCCCTCCTACGAGCAGTACTTC. The chain couples TRBV2 to TRBJ2-7, with a weak D call TRBD2 (6 bases). Germline V CDR1 and CDR2: SNHLY, FYNNEI. The CDR3 totals 15 residues. The ends were cut back, 2 bases at V and 0 bases at J, with 11 bases in the middle.

The rearrangement joins TRBV29-1 to TRBJ2-2; 7 nucleotides match TRBD1. The junction had 2 bases not matched to a gene; V was cut back by 5 bases and J by 5 bases. The CDR3 has 12 residues. Germline loops: CDR1 SQVTM, CDR2 ANQGSEA. CDR3 protein: CSVPGGTGELFF. The CDR3 bases are TGCAGCGTTCCAGGGGGTACCGGGGAGCTGTTTTTT.

This clone was recorded many times. The CDR3 is CASSQDVQGGSFAEAFF. The CDR3 DNA is TGTGCCAGCAGCCAAGATGTCCAGGGTGGTAGTTTTGCTGAAGCTTTCTTT. The rearrangement links TRBV4-2 to TRBJ1-1; possibly TRBD1 for D (5 bases). V was trimmed by 0 bases and J by 6 bases, leaving 20 bases between them. CDR1 is LGHNA and CDR2 is YNFKEQ in the germline V gene. The CDR3 has 17 amino acids.

J is TRBJ2-6 and V is TRBV2; maybe TRBD2 (5 bases). The CDR3 covers 17 residues. Trimming left V 5 bases short and J 0 bases short, with 14 bases between. CDR1 and CDR2 from the germline V gene are SNHLY and FYNNEI. CDR3 region: CASSTGNRPSGANVLTF. CDR3 nucleotides: TGTGCCAGCAGTACGGGGAATAGGCCCTCTGGGGCCAACGTCCTGACTTTC.

The genes are TRBV19 and TRBJ1-2; TRBD1 aligns across 8 bases. CDR1 is LNHDA, CDR2 SQIVND, per germline (reference sequence). The CDR3 extends over 15 amino acids. The J segment lost 2 bases and the V segment lost 7 bases, leaving 9 bases of the junction unmatched. The CDR3 region has the DNA TGTGCCAGTAACCCGACGGGACAGGCGAACTATGGCTACACCTTC. The encoded protein is CASNPTGQANYGYTF.

The gene calls are TRBV7-9 and TRBJ1-1; 7 nucleotides agree with TRBD1. The CDR3 is made up of 14 amino acids. Germline trimming cut 6 bases from V and 1 base from J; bases unmatched to any gene: 5. Germline CDR1 SEHNR, CDR2 FQNEAQ (reference sequence). In DNA form, the CDR3 reads TGTGCCAGCAGTTCAGACAGGGCGAACACTGAAGCTTTCTTT. It codes for CASSSDRANTEAFF.

J is TRBJ1-6 and V is TRBV18; D gene ambiguous. CDR1 is KGHSH, CDR2 LQKENI, per germline. The CDR3 extends over 13 amino acids. Trimming shortened V by 3 bases and J by 7 bases, and 7 bases separated the two germline ends. DNA of the CDR3: TGTGCCAGCTCACCGAACAGCAATTCACCCCTCCACTTT. Residues: CASSPNSNSPLHF. Filled out from reference TRBV18 and TRBJ1-6, the complete variable domain reads NAGVMQNPRHLVRRRGQEARLRCSPMKGHSHVYWYRQLPEEGLKFMVYLQKENIIDESGMPKERFSAEFPKEGPSILRIQQVVRGDSAAYFCASSPNSNSPLHFGNGTRLTVT.

V and J are TRBV5-4 and TRBJ2-5; 9 bases line up with TRBD1. The CDR3 runs 16 residues. J gave up 4 bases and V 4 bases, and 11 bases lay outside the gene matches. Germline V gene sequence: CDR1 SGHNT, CDR2 YYREEE (reference sequence). The CDR3 is CASSPGTGPIAETQYF. The CDR3 DNA reads as TGTGCCAGCAGCCCGGGGACAGGGCCTATAGCAGAGACCCAGTACTTC.

The chain recombines TRBV28 with TRBJ1-2, with D possibly matching TRBD1 (5 bases). The CDR3 is 13 amino acids. Deletions cut 6 bases from V and 10 bases from J, with 18 bases between. CDR1 MDHEN and CDR2 SYDVKM come from the germline V gene. This chain's CDR3 is CASRYGTEGAYTF. CDR3 DNA sequence: TGTGCCAGCAGATACGGGACGGAGGGTGCCTACACCTTC.

This rearrangement joins TRBV5-4 to TRBJ2-7; a possible D gene is TRBD2 (5 bases). Germline-derived CDR1 and CDR2 are SGHNT and YYREEE (reference sequence). V was shortened by 4 bases and J by 6 bases, with 20 bases between the two germline ends. This CDR3 has 15 amino acids. CDR3 in amino acids: CASSESRGSLPEQYF. Written as DNA, the CDR3 is TGTGCCAGCAGCGAAAGTCGGGGTAGTCTTCCCGAGCAGTACTTC.